Included here is one TCR beta chain sequence, with context. This clone's antigen is unknown. No base qualities exist here, and no much larger clone lies one base off it. The data were obtained in a study of blood T cell repertoires in COVID-19 (dated by TCRdb to about 2020). Regarding the research as a whole: Collaborator samples came from the United States, Italy and Spain and covered acute and convalescent phases of COVID-19. The material from the prospective study consisted of cDNA or gDNA derived from T cells, B-cell-depleted T cells, or PBMCs. The dataset comprised deeply sampled blood TCRbeta repertoires from subjects exposed to, actively infected with, or recovered from COVID-19. The repertoires were released in a freely available public database intended as a resource for research on the immune response to SARS-CoV-2. The samples were drawn from two sources: the first 160 participants of the ongoing ImmuneRACE study, and 1,000 to 1,500 subjects contributed by 6 global collaborators. Nearly every sample came with metadata listing a de-identified subject ID, COVID-19 status, age in years and sex. Where available, HLA class I and class II types were taken from metadata supplied by the sample provider and were not determined by assay-based typing. The full study reports these points: The amount of clinical and demographic metadata varied by source and participant and was provided uncurated.

From its cysteine to its phenylalanine, the CDR3 spans 15 amino acids. Solely the CDR3 DNA is kept, with 45 bases framed from the first base. CDR1 and CDR2, per the germline V gene, are SNHLY and FYNNEI. V sheds 5 bases and J sheds 5 bases, leaving 16 bases between their ends. TCRbeta CDR3 regions were amplified from genomic DNA using the immunoSEQ Assay, a bias-controlled multiplex PCR. On the authors' methods: The number of nucleated cells in each sample was estimated by amplification of reference gene primers within the assay. To quantify the absolute abundance of each unique TCRbeta CDR3 rearrangement, sequence reads were collapsed and filtered. Productive Simpson clonality was computed per sample as the square root of Simpson's diversity index over productive rearrangements. Held by TCRdb, this immuneACCESS table contains in-frame sequences only and omits some clones. Under half of the omission traces to an unresolved V gene where checked; the cause of the rest is unknown. The DNA was the basis for D and trimming; V, J and clone size are from that table. Recorded for this sample are 150,000 to 200,000 clones; approximately 80% of them occurred a single time. Approximately 21% of the sample is in the top ten clones.

Each collaborating institution followed its own protocols to collect whole blood in K2EDTA tubes. For TCRbeta analysis, collaborators shipped samples in one of three forms: frozen whole blood, isolated PBMCs, or DNA extracted from either of those sample types. The sequence came from an elderly woman with acute or convalescent COVID-19. Sequencing used peripheral blood. This chain is built from TRBV2 and TRBJ2-1; the D gene is possibly TRBD2, with 6 bases matching. The nucleotide sequence reads TGTGCCAGCAGTAGGGAGGACCGGGCCCACAATGAGCAGTTCTTC. Its amino acids are CASSREDRAHNEQFF.